This T cell receptor (beta chain) was sequenced in a study of cytomegalovirus exposure and HLA in healthy donors. Study conclusions and caveats: Most TCR sequences were seen very rarely across donors, but some public TCRs occurred in many.

Worth noting for this clone: Its antigen is undetermined.

The germline gives CDR1 LNHDA, CDR2 SQIVND (reference sequence). The ends were cut back, 5 bases at V and 4 bases at J, with 8 bases in the middle. The CDR3 totals 12 residues. A multiplex PCR was run with 60 Vbeta primers and 13 Jbeta primers. Produced via immunoSEQ multiplex PCR; TCRdb's table is partial and in-frame only. The sample consists of some 150,000 clones, 82% of them appearing once. The sample consisted of PBMCs. The gene calls are TRBV19 and TRBJ1-1; no clear D gene. This clonotype originated in a woman aged 45-59 years in good health and CMV-seropositive. This chain's CDR3 is CASSPGSTEAFF. For the CDR3, the DNA is TGTGCCAGTAGTCCCGGGTCCACTGAAGCTTTCTTT. The complete variable domain, with remaining parts taken from reference TRBV19 and TRBJ1-1, reads DGGITQSPKYLFRKEGQNVTLSCEQNLNHDAMYWYRQDPGQGLRLIYYSQIVNDFQKGDIAEGYSVSREKKESFPLTVTSAQKNPTAFYLCASSPGSTEAFFGQGTRLTVV.